This entry lists 28 T cell receptor beta chains sequenced from one sample in a study of shared clonotypes between healthy human individuals. Sequencing was performed with immunoSEQ multiplex PCR; in TCRdb, only in-frame clones are kept and a portion is missing. The data hold approximately 320,000 clones, with about nine tenths observed a single time. The sequencing input was memory CD8+ T cells sorted from blood. Described subset: CD45RO+ cells pooled with CCR7-negative TemRA cells. All receptors derive from a man aged 18 to 29 in good health.

The chain combines TRBV28 with TRBJ1-4; the match to TRBD1 covers 7 bases. Germline trimming cut 6 bases from V and 7 bases from J; bases unmatched to any gene: 8. The CDR3 is made up of 14 amino acids. The germline gives CDR1 MDHEN, CDR2 SYDVKM. CDR3 region: CASSPTGSTEKLFF. The CDR3 DNA reads TGTGCCAGCAGCCCGACAGGGTCAACTGAAAAACTGTTTTTT.

The chain has TRBV4-3 and TRBJ1-2, with 12 bases lining up with TRBD1. The CDR3 spans 13 residues. Germline lookup yields CDR1 LGHNA and CDR2 YSLEER. J was trimmed by 13 bases and V by 6 bases; bases with no gene match: 9. CDR3 protein: CASRDPGQGAITF. The CDR3 DNA follows: TGCGCCAGCAGAGATCCGGGACAGGGGGCCATCACCTTC.

The rearrangement joins TRBV7-9 to TRBJ2-7; tentative D call: TRBD1 (6 bases). The CDR3 length is 12 residues. The ends were cut back, 5 bases at V and 4 bases at J, with 9 bases in the middle. Germline assignment: CDR1 SEHNR and CDR2 FQNEAQ (reference sequence). CDR3 protein: CASSPTGYEQYF. The CDR3 DNA sequence: TGTGCCAGCAGCCCTACAGGGTACGAGCAGTACTTC.

V is TRBV10-3 and J is TRBJ2-7; 11 bases are shared with TRBD2. V was pared by 10 bases and J by 3 bases, with 5 bases of the junction left unmatched. This CDR3 has 13 residues. Per the germline V gene, CDR1 is ENHRY and CDR2 is SYGVKD. Here the CDR3 reads CATSGTSGYEQYF. CDR3 DNA sequence: TGTGCCACGTCCGGGACTAGCGGCTACGAGCAGTACTTC.

J is TRBJ2-3 and V is TRBV30; TRBD2 matches 10 bases. The CDR3 has 14 amino acids. V lost 4 bases to trimming and J lost 6 bases; unmatched junction nucleotides: 7. Germline-derived CDR1 and CDR2 are GTSNPN and SVGIG (reference sequence). The CDR3 is CAWTLASGGDTQYF. The CDR3 DNA is TGTGCCTGGACGTTGGCTAGCGGGGGTGATACGCAGTATTTT.

This rearrangement joins TRBV13 to TRBJ1-1, with D uncertain. Per the germline V gene, CDR1 is PRHDT and CDR2 is FYEKMQ (reference sequence). V was clipped by 1 base and J by 4 bases, with 10 bases between them. CDR3 length: 14 residues. The CDR3 nucleotides read TGTGCCAGCAGCTTAGTTGGGGATCCCACTGAAGCTTTCTTT. Translating gives CASSLVGDPTEAFF.

The CDR3 here is CASSPRTGDGELFF. CDR3 sequence (DNA): TGTGCCAGCTCACCGCGGACAGGGGACGGGGAGCTGTTTTTT. The chain recombines TRBV18 with TRBJ2-2; 9 bases fit TRBD1. Germline values: CDR1 KGHSH, CDR2 LQKENI. V lost 3 bases and J lost 7; bases outside the gene matches: 3. The CDR3 is 14 residues long.

The chain links TRBV5-1 to TRBJ2-1, with D uncertain. Germline lookup yields CDR1 SGHRS and CDR2 YFSETQ. This CDR3 is built from 21 residues. V was cut by 4 bases and J by 4 bases, with 33 bases left in between. The CDR3 region has the DNA TGCGCCAGCAGCCCCGGATATCGTGGCGGAGCTAGGACCGGCGTATACAATGAGCAGTTCTTC. Protein: CASSPGYRGGARTGVYNEQFF.

The chain uses TRBV4-1 and TRBJ2-6; D not certain. Trimming removed 6 bases from V and 4 bases from J, with 16 bases in between. CDR3 length: 16 amino acids. In germline, CDR1 is MGHRA, CDR2 YSYEKL. The CDR3 DNA reads TGCGCCAGCAGTCAAAGACGACTGTCAGGGGCCAACGTCCTGACTTTC. Amino acid sequence: CASSQRRLSGANVLTF.

J is TRBJ2-7 and V is TRBV7-9, with a possible D match to TRBD2 (6 bases). The CDR3 is 16 amino acids. Germline V gene lookup returns CDR1 SEHNR and CDR2 FQNEAQ (reference sequence). V was cut by 3 bases and J by 5 bases, with 20 bases left in between. CDR3 sequence: CASSLYAGEAHDEQYF. In DNA, the CDR3 is TGTGCCAGCAGCTTGTATGCCGGGGAGGCCCATGACGAGCAGTACTTC.

The V and J genes are TRBV7-9 and TRBJ2-3; 9 bases align to TRBD1. The germline V gene has CDR1 SEHNR and CDR2 FQNEAQ (reference sequence). The CDR3 has 15 amino acids. V gave up 4 bases and J gave up 4 bases; unmatched junction bases: 6. As DNA, the CDR3 is TGTGCCAGCAGCTCCGGGACAGGGAACCCAGATACGCAGTATTTT. Amino acid sequence: CASSSGTGNPDTQYF.

This chain connects TRBV30 to TRBJ2-1; TRBD2 is a possible D gene (6 bases). CDR1 GTSNPN and CDR2 SVGIG come from the germline V gene (reference sequence). V was clipped by 4 bases and J by 0 bases, with 13 bases between them. CDR3 length equals 15 residues. CDR3 region: CAWTGLMSSYNEQFF. CDR3 coding DNA: TGTGCCTGGACGGGACTCATGAGCTCCTACAATGAGCAGTTCTTC. Full variable domain (missing parts from reference TRBV30 and TRBJ2-1): SQTIHQWPATLVQPVGSPLSLECTVEGTSNPNLYWYRQAAGRGLQLLFYSVGIGQISSEVPQNLSASRPQDRQFILSSKKLLLSDSGFYLCAWTGLMSSYNEQFFGPGTRLTVL.

J is TRBJ2-7 and V is TRBV10-3; perhaps TRBD2 as D (6 bases). The V end lost 5 bases, the J end lost 3 bases, and 20 bases lay between the germline ends. Germline CDR1 reads ENHRY; CDR2 reads SYGVKD. There are 16 residues in the CDR3. The CDR3 DNA reads as TGTGCCATCAGTCCGACCTTTTGGAGGGGCTTCTACGAGCAGTACTTC. This translates into CAISPTFWRGFYEQYF.

The chain's CDR3 is CASSLGALAYGYTF. DNA of the CDR3: TGTGCCAGCAGCTTGGGCGCGCTTGCCTATGGCTACACCTTC. The chain couples TRBV5-4 to TRBJ1-2; no firm D call. Germline loops: CDR1 SGHNT, CDR2 YYREEE (reference sequence). The CDR3 loop spans 14 amino acids. V gave up 0 bases and J gave up 4 bases, with 10 bases separating them.

This chain joins TRBV7-2 and TRBJ1-2; no definite D call. V was cut by 5 bases and J by 8 bases, with 21 bases left in between. The germline gives CDR1 SGHTA, CDR2 FQGNSA. The CDR3 contains 15 residues. The CDR3 reads CASSQDRGLGQGYTF. As DNA, the CDR3 is TGTGCCAGCAGCCAAGATCGCGGACTCGGTCAGGGCTACACCTTC. Filled out from reference TRBV7-2 and TRBJ1-2, the complete variable domain reads GAGVSQSPSNKVTEKGKDVELRCDPISGHTALYWYRQSLGQGLEFLIYFQGNSAPDKSGLPSDRFSAERTGGSVSTLTIQRTQQEDSAVYLCASSQDRGLGQGYTFGSGTRLTVV.

The rearrangement joins TRBV7-9 to TRBJ1-1; 9 nucleotides match TRBD1. The ends lost 5 bases at V and 1 base at J; junction bases unmatched: 11. This CDR3 is built from 17 residues. CDR1 is SEHNR and CDR2 is FQNEAQ in the germline V gene (reference sequence). Here the CDR3 reads CASSLVPGQGPNTEAFF. In nucleotides, the CDR3 is TGTGCCAGCAGCCTTGTCCCGGGACAGGGCCCGAACACTGAAGCTTTCTTT.

This chain joins TRBV5-1 and TRBJ2-5; either TRBD1 or TRBD2 may supply D (5 bases each). Trimming shortened V by 4 bases and J by 2 bases, and 15 bases separated the two germline ends. The CDR3 has 15 amino acids. Per germline, CDR1 SGHRS and CDR2 YFSETQ. CDR3 sequence: CASSQRTGPQETQYF. CDR3 DNA: TGCGCCAGCAGCCAACGGACGGGACCGCAAGAGACCCAGTACTTC.

The chain couples TRBV7-9 to TRBJ2-1, with 9 bases fitting TRBD2. Germline CDR1 and CDR2: SEHNR and FQNEAQ (reference sequence). The CDR3 length is 16 residues. Germline trimming cut 4 bases from V and 2 bases from J; bases unmatched to any gene: 6. CDR3 residues: CASSSTTSGAYNEQFF. In nucleotides, the CDR3 is TGTGCCAGCAGCTCAACGACTAGCGGAGCCTACAATGAGCAGTTCTTC.

V usage is TRBV28 and J usage is TRBJ1-5, with 10 bases fitting TRBD1. J gave up 6 bases and V 6 bases, and 8 bases lay outside the gene matches. The length of the CDR3 is 15 residues. CDR1 MDHEN and CDR2 SYDVKM come from the germline V gene. CDR3 loop: CASRGTGVSGQPQHF. CDR3 sequence (DNA): TGTGCCAGCAGAGGGACAGGGGTATCGGGTCAGCCCCAGCATTTT. The entire variable domain, with the rest obtained from reference TRBV28 and TRBJ1-5, is as follows: DVKVTQSSRYLVKRTGEKVFLECVQDMDHENMFWYRQDPGLGLRLIYFSYDVKMKEKGDIPEGYSVSREKKERFSLILESASTNQTSMYLCASRGTGVSGQPQHFGDGTRLSIL.

The chain is built from TRBV2 and TRBJ2-2; TRBD2 might be the D (6 bases). Trimming took off 7 bases at V and 4 bases at J, with 16 bases between the two ends. CDR1 SNHLY and CDR2 FYNNEI come from the germline V gene. The CDR3 is made up of 15 amino acids. The CDR3 spells CASTSSALGTGELFF. CDR3 bases: TGTGCCAGCACCTCTAGCGCCTTGGGCACCGGGGAGCTGTTTTTT. Full variable domain (missing parts from reference TRBV2 and TRBJ2-2): EPEVTQTPSHQVTQMGQEVILRCVPISNHLYFYWYRQILGQKVEFLVSFYNNEISEKSEIFDDQFSVERPDGSNFTLKIRSTKLEDSAMYFCASTSSALGTGELFFGEGSRLTVL.

This chain joins TRBV1 and TRBJ2-7; the table assigns TRBD1, which was not confirmed against the DNA. TRBV1 is a known pseudogene. This CDR3 has 15 amino acids. Here the CDR3 DNA reads TGCACCAGCAGCCAAGACCCAGGGGGCTCCTACGAGCAGTACTTC. It codes for CTSSQDPGGSYEQYF.

This chain joins TRBV30 and TRBJ2-5, with TRBD2 identical over 15 bases. The J call is uncertain, as TRBJ2-7 better fits the DNA end. This CDR3 is 17 amino acids long. From germline, CDR1 is GTSNPN and CDR2 SVGIG (reference sequence). CDR3: CAWSVWGLAGGPYEQYF. The CDR3 DNA is TGTGCCTGGAGTGTGTGGGGACTAGCGGGAGGTCCCTACGAGCAGTACTTC.

The V call is TRBV4-1, the J call TRBJ2-7, with TRBD1 identical over 9 bases. CDR1 is MGHRA and CDR2 is YSYEKL in the germline V gene. V lost 5 bases and J lost 4; bases outside the gene matches: 12. The CDR3 covers 16 residues. The CDR3 protein is CASSLTGTGKSYEQYF. The DNA for the CDR3 is TGCGCCAGCAGCTTGACCGGGACAGGGAAGTCATACGAGCAGTACTTC.

This clone was counted once. V usage is TRBV4-2 and J usage is TRBJ2-1; D remains ambiguous. CDR1 and CDR2 (germline): LGHNA, YNFKEQ. V dropped 0 bases and J dropped 8 bases, with 8 bases sitting between them. CDR3 size: 13 residues. The CDR3 sequence is CASSQEGTDEQFF. As DNA, the CDR3 is TGTGCCAGCAGCCAAGAGGGCACCGATGAGCAGTTCTTC.

V usage is TRBV7-6 and J usage is TRBJ2-7; D gene ambiguous. Germline V gene sequence: CDR1 SGHVS, CDR2 FNYEAQ. This CDR3 contains 15 residues. The V end was cut by 6 bases, the J end by 0 bases, with 15 bases between. The CDR3 here is CASSPTAGYSYEQYF. The DNA of the CDR3 is TGTGCCAGCAGTCCCACAGCCGGGTACTCCTACGAGCAGTACTTC.

This chain links TRBV5-4 with TRBJ1-1; unclear D gene. The CDR3 is 12 residues long. V lost 1 base, J lost 2 bases, and 3 bases lay in between. CDR1 and CDR2 (germline): SGHNT, YYREEE (reference sequence). CDR3 region: CASSLYNTEAFF. For the CDR3, the DNA is TGTGCCAGCAGCTTGTACAACACTGAAGCTTTCTTT.

This clone was observed a few times. V usage is TRBV7-2 and J usage is TRBJ1-1; 7 nucleotides agree with TRBD1. Germline CDR1 reads SGHTA; CDR2 reads FQGNSA. The J segment lost 4 bases and the V segment lost 5 bases, leaving 7 bases of the junction unmatched. CDR3 length: 14 residues. CDR3 DNA sequence: TGTGCCAGCAGCGAATCGACAGGGCCCACTGAAGCTTTCTTT. It codes for CASSESTGPTEAFF.

The genes are TRBV30 and TRBJ2-1; no clear D gene. Germline V CDR1 and CDR2: GTSNPN, SVGIG (reference sequence). The CDR3 covers 11 residues. V was pared by 1 base and J by 7 bases, with 5 bases between. CDR3 residues: CAWSDGNEQFF. The CDR3 DNA sequence: TGTGCCTGGAGTGACGGGAATGAGCAGTTCTTC.